This T cell receptor (beta chain) was recorded in a study of T cell changes during pregnancy in multiple sclerosis. Sequencing was performed with immunoSEQ multiplex PCR; in TCRdb, only in-frame clones are kept and a portion is missing. The sample includes 70,000 to 80,000 clones, about 93% of them seen just once. CDR1 and CDR2 from the germline V gene are LGHNA and YSLEER. This CDR3 contains 16 residues. V was cut by 0 bases and J by 0 bases, with 11 bases left in between. The chain combines TRBV4-3 with TRBJ1-1, with D perhaps TRBD1 (6 bases). The origin of this receptor is a female donor with multiple sclerosis, enrolled in a pregnancy study. The starting material was peripheral blood, obtained in the first trimester of pregnancy. Here the CDR3 DNA reads TGCGCCAGCAGCCAAGATAGGGGGTCCCTGAACACTGAAGCTTTCTTT. Translated: CASSQDRGSLNTEAFF.